The 22 T cell receptor beta chains presented below share a single source sample, sequenced in a study of blood T cell repertoires in COVID-19. Data came from immunoSEQ multiplex PCR; TCRdb stores just in-frame clones and leaves some out. The sample consists of about 120,000 clones, about nine tenths of them appearing once. Sequencing input: peripheral blood. These receptors were obtained from a human donor in a cohort sampled during active COVID-19.

This chain joins TRBV7-9 and TRBJ2-3; D is unresolved. V lost 0 bases and J 3 bases, leaving 13 bases between the germline ends. Germline CDR1 and CDR2: SEHNR and FQNEAQ (reference sequence). The CDR3 covers 16 residues. The chain's CDR3 is CASSLASSVGTDTQYF. The CDR3 region has the DNA TGTGCCAGCAGCTTAGCTTCCTCGGTCGGGACAGATACGCAGTATTTT.

CDR3 in amino acids: CASSQLAGRGLGEQYF. As DNA, the CDR3 is TGTGCCAGCAGCCAGTTGGCTGGCAGGGGATTAGGGGAGCAGTACTTC. The gene calls are TRBV5-4 and TRBJ2-7, with a tentative D call TRBD1 (6 bases). The germline CDR1 and CDR2 sequences are SGHNT and YYREEE (reference sequence). With 4 bases removed from V and 7 bases from J, the gap between germline ends came to 24 bases. CDR3 length: 16 amino acids.

With regard to this clone: The sample has other DNA sequences that encode this CDR3 too. The J gene is TRBJ1-4, the V gene TRBV18; the match to TRBD1 covers 9 bases. The CDR3 is 14 amino acids. V shed 3 bases, J shed 4 bases, and the junction held 0 bases outside the gene matches. Germline lookup yields CDR1 KGHSH and CDR2 LQKENI. This CDR3 reads CASSPGQGNEKLFF. CDR3 DNA sequence: TGTGCCAGCTCACCGGGACAGGGTAATGAAAAACTGTTTTTT.

This sequence joins TRBV21-1 and TRBJ2-3; whether TRBD1, the table's D call, matches the DNA was not checked. TRBV21-1 is listed as a pseudogene. This CDR3 spans 16 amino acids. CDR3 sequence: CASSTCPGTYRDTQYF. DNA of the CDR3: TGTGCCAGCAGCACCTGTCCCGGGACATACAGAGATACGCAGTATTTT.

This clone has only one observation. The chain combines TRBV3-1 (or the pseudogene TRBV3-2) with TRBJ1-6; 8 bases are a match to TRBD1. Trimming at V came to 6 bases and at J to 12 bases, leaving 10 bases not matched to a gene. This CDR3 is built from 14 residues. CDR1 is LGHDT, CDR2 YNNKEL, per germline (reference sequence). The CDR3 DNA reads TGTGCCAGCAGGGAAGGACAGGGAAAAGGACCCCTCCACTTT. This sequence encodes CASREGQGKGPLHF.

This clone was observed once. V gene TRBV7-3 combines with J gene TRBJ1-2; 7 bases align to TRBD1. This CDR3 is built from 13 residues. Trimming removed 5 bases from V and 3 bases from J; junction bases left unmatched: 3. Looked up from germline, CDR1 is SGHTA and CDR2 is FQGTGA. DNA for the CDR3: TGTGCCAGCAGCCCAGACAGGGACTATGGCTACACCTTC. This sequence encodes CASSPDRDYGYTF.

This chain links TRBV19 with TRBJ2-7; 8 nucleotides agree with TRBD2. The CDR3 has 14 amino acids. With 8 bases clipped from V and 0 bases from J, the junction kept 6 bases outside the gene matches. CDR1 is LNHDA and CDR2 is SQIVND in the germline V gene (reference sequence). The CDR3 region is CASSGTRGSYEQYF. The CDR3, as DNA: TGTGCCAGTTCCGGGACTAGGGGCTCCTACGAGCAGTACTTC. Together with reference TRBV19 and TRBJ2-7, the CDR3 gives the full variable domain: DGGITQSPKYLFRKEGQNVTLSCEQNLNHDAMYWYRQDPGQGLRLIYYSQIVNDFQKGDIAEGYSVSREKKESFPLTVTSAQKNPTAFYLCASSGTRGSYEQYFGPGTRLTVT.

The rearrangement joins TRBV18 to TRBJ2-2, with D possibly being TRBD2 (6 bases). The CDR3 runs 15 residues. The germline V gene encodes CDR1 KGHSH and CDR2 LQKENI. Trimming stripped 3 bases from V and 1 base from J, with 9 bases between. The CDR3 loop reads CASSPGRENTGELFF. The CDR3 nucleotides read TGTGCCAGCTCACCCGGGCGGGAGAACACCGGGGAGCTGTTTTTT.

This chain uses TRBV25-1 with TRBJ2-5; 7 bases agree with TRBD1. CDR1 and CDR2 (germline): MGHDK, SYGVNS. The J segment lost 1 base and the V segment lost 1 base, leaving 3 bases of the junction unmatched. The CDR3 length is 15 residues. The CDR3 sequence is CASSEFAGGQETQYF. The CDR3 region has the DNA TGTGCCAGCAGTGAATTTGCAGGGGGCCAAGAGACCCAGTACTTC.

The chain carries TRBV5-1 and TRBJ2-3; possible D gene TRBD2, 5 bases. V was trimmed by 2 bases and J by 2 bases, leaving 9 bases between them. From germline, CDR1 is SGHRS and CDR2 YFSETQ. This CDR3 spans 14 amino acids. CDR3 in amino acids: CASSFSDLTDTQYF. The CDR3 DNA follows: TGCGCCAGCAGCTTTAGCGACCTCACAGATACGCAGTATTTT.

The rearrangement joins TRBV2 to TRBJ1-5; TRBD1 aligns across 7 bases. Germline V gene lookup returns CDR1 SNHLY and CDR2 FYNNEI. The length of the CDR3 is 13 residues. V was pared by 6 bases and J by 4 bases, with 3 bases of the junction left unmatched. The CDR3 reads CASRPQGNQPQHF. As DNA, the CDR3 is TGTGCCAGCAGACCACAGGGGAATCAGCCCCAGCATTTT.

This clone was recorded a few times. V and J are TRBV2 and TRBJ1-2; 9 bases line up with TRBD1. The CDR3 runs to 14 residues. Germline V gives CDR1 SNHLY, CDR2 FYNNEI. V gave up 7 bases and J gave up 3 bases; unmatched junction bases: 6. CDR3 sequence (DNA): TGTGCCAGCAACCAGGACAGGGGATACTATGGCTACACCTTC. Translated, it gives CASNQDRGYYGYTF.

This clone was seen a handful of times. CDR3 sequence reads: CASSPSGGSYEQYF. The CDR3 region has the DNA TGTGCCAGCAGCCCGTCCGGGGGCTCCTACGAGCAGTACTTC. The chain employs TRBV7-9 and TRBJ2-7, with D tentatively TRBD2 (6 bases). The V end was cut by 5 bases, the J end by 0 bases, with 11 bases between. The CDR3 is made up of 14 amino acids. Germline assignment: CDR1 SEHNR and CDR2 FQNEAQ (reference sequence).

The chain carries TRBV3-1 (or the pseudogene TRBV3-2) and TRBJ1-1; no clear D. Germline assignment: CDR1 LGHDT and CDR2 YNNKEL (reference sequence). V lost 3 bases and J lost 4, with 9 bases in between. This CDR3 is built from 13 residues. CDR3 sequence: CASSHARSTEAFF. For the CDR3, the DNA is TGTGCCAGCAGCCATGCTAGGAGCACTGAAGCTTTCTTT.

This sequence joins TRBV27 and TRBJ2-7; 9 bases match TRBD2. The V and J ends lost 0 bases and 1 base, in that order; junction bases with no gene match: 10. The germline gives CDR1 MNHEY, CDR2 SMNVEV (reference sequence). The CDR3 loop spans 18 amino acids. CDR3: CASSLSGAGGLASYEQYF. CDR3 sequence (DNA): TGTGCCAGCAGTTTATCGGGTGCGGGGGGACTAGCTTCCTACGAGCAGTACTTC.

This sequence joins TRBV28 and TRBJ1-1; a possible D gene is TRBD1 (6 bases). This CDR3 is 12 amino acids long. Between the trimmed V and J ends, which lost 2 bases and 9 bases, there was a span of 10 bases. Germline lookup yields CDR1 MDHEN and CDR2 SYDVKM. As DNA, the CDR3 is TGTGCCAGCAGTTTAGAGCGGGGGCAAGCTTTCTTT. Protein sequence: CASSLERGQAFF.

In nucleotides, the CDR3 is TGTGCCAGCAGTTACGACAGGGTCAACAATGAGCAGTTCTTC. The encoded protein is CASSYDRVNNEQFF. The rearrangement uses TRBV6-5 and TRBJ2-1; 7 bases line up with TRBD1. Germline CDR1 MNHEY, CDR2 SVGAGI. The J segment lost 5 bases and the V segment lost 2 bases, leaving 3 bases of the junction unmatched. This CDR3 contains 14 residues.

The CDR3 loop reads CAKGQGRDQPQHF. Written as DNA, the CDR3 is TGTGCCAAGGGACAGGGTCGGGATCAGCCCCAGCATTTT. The V call is TRBV2, the J call TRBJ1-5, with TRBD1 identical over 9 bases. Germline assignment: CDR1 SNHLY and CDR2 FYNNEI. CDR3 length equals 13 residues. V shed 10 bases and J 5 bases; nucleotides not matched to a gene: 6.

This chain uses TRBV6-1 with TRBJ2-7; 8 nucleotides align to TRBD1. CDR1 and CDR2 (germline): MNHNS, SASEGT. V lost 0 bases to trimming and J lost 3 bases; unmatched junction nucleotides: 7. This CDR3 has 16 amino acids. CDR3 residues: CASSEALQGAFYEQYF. The CDR3, as DNA: TGTGCCAGCAGTGAAGCGCTTCAGGGGGCGTTCTACGAGCAGTACTTC.

The chain combines TRBV5-1 with TRBJ2-1, with D perhaps TRBD1 (6 bases). CDR1 and CDR2 (germline): SGHRS, YFSETQ. Trimming removed 0 bases from V and 9 bases from J, with 13 bases in between. CDR3 length equals 14 residues. CDR3 DNA sequence: TGCGCCAGCAGCTTGGCGGCAGGGGTGCGTGAGCAGTTCTTC. As protein: CASSLAAGVREQFF.

A single count supports this clone. V is TRBV11-3 and J is TRBJ1-4; TRBD1 matches at 9 bases. Trimming at V came to 5 bases and at J to 8 bases, leaving 9 bases not matched to a gene. CDR3 length: 15 amino acids. Germline assignment: CDR1 SGHNT and CDR2 YENEEA. CDR3 sequence: CASSPPGQGGEKLFF. The CDR3 DNA is TGTGCCAGCAGCCCTCCGGGACAGGGAGGAGAAAAACTGTTTTTT.

This clone was seen more than once but under ten times. The J gene is TRBJ1-2, the V gene TRBV11-2; 7 bases map to TRBD1. V trimming: 3 bases; J trimming: 6 bases; junction bases outside the gene matches: 10. CDR1 is SGHAT and CDR2 is FQNNGV in the germline V gene. CDR3 length equals 15 residues. CDR3 in amino acids: CASSLDRLGSDGYTF. The CDR3 DNA is TGTGCCAGCAGCTTGGACAGGCTTGGGTCAGATGGCTACACCTTC.